Each of the 20 T cell receptor beta chains below was sequenced from the same sample in a study of cytomegalovirus exposure and HLA in healthy donors. This table comes from immunoSEQ multiplex PCR, and its TCRdb copy is limited to in-frame clones, with some not included. The sample lists 80,000 to 95,000 clones, about 96% occurring once. The specimen sequenced was PBMCs. The receptors were gathered from a woman aged 18-35 years in good health and CMV-seronegative.

The chain has TRBV11-3 and TRBJ1-1; D remains unclear. Germline CDR1 reads SGHNT; CDR2 reads YENEEA. Between the trimmed V and J ends, which lost 2 bases and 5 bases, there was a span of 9 bases. CDR3 length: 13 residues. The CDR3 bases are TGTGCCAGCAGCTTAACACCATATACTGAAGCTTTCTTT. Protein product: CASSLTPYTEAFF.

The V call is TRBV11-2, the J call TRBJ1-1; 8 bases are shared with TRBD1. Germline trimming cut 5 bases from V and 1 base from J; bases unmatched to any gene: 6. The CDR3 spans 15 residues. Germline assignment: CDR1 SGHAT and CDR2 FQNNGV. CDR3 residues: CASSRQGLTNTEAFF. Written as DNA, the CDR3 is TGTGCCAGCAGCAGACAGGGGTTAACGAACACTGAAGCTTTCTTT.

The chain uses TRBV9 and TRBJ2-5, with 14 nucleotides matching TRBD2. The length of the CDR3 is 15 residues. The V gene's germline CDR1 is SGDLS and CDR2 YYNGEE. With 6 bases clipped from V and 7 bases from J, the junction kept 8 bases outside the gene matches. The CDR3 region has the DNA TGTGCCAGCACGTCTGGGACTAGCGGGAGTAGGACCCAGTACTTC. This translates into CASTSGTSGSRTQYF.

The J gene is TRBJ2-3, the V gene TRBV28, with 7 bases lining up with TRBD1. CDR1 is MDHEN, CDR2 SYDVKM, per germline. J was trimmed by 0 bases and V by 5 bases; bases with no gene match: 2. This CDR3 has 14 amino acids. In nucleotides, the CDR3 is TGTGCCAGCAGTCCGGGACAGAGCACAGATACGCAGTATTTT. Residues: CASSPGQSTDTQYF.

The chain is built from TRBV7-9 and TRBJ2-1; possibly TRBD2 for D (6 bases). Trimming removed 5 bases from V and 5 bases from J, with 16 bases in between. The germline gives CDR1 SEHNR, CDR2 FQNEAQ (reference sequence). The CDR3 consists of 15 residues. CDR3 region: CASSPPIAVHNEQFF. The CDR3 bases are TGTGCCAGCAGCCCCCCCATAGCGGTCCACAATGAGCAGTTCTTC.

Only a few counts were recorded for this clone. The rearrangement joins TRBV28 to TRBJ2-6; TRBD1 might be the D (6 bases). V was clipped by 3 bases and J by 0 bases, with 12 bases between them. The CDR3 has 17 residues. Germline values: CDR1 MDHEN, CDR2 SYDVKM. CDR3 protein: CASSFWTEYSGANVLTF. The CDR3 coding sequence is TGTGCCAGCAGTTTCTGGACAGAATACTCTGGGGCCAACGTCCTGACTTTC.

The CDR3 is CASTLRQPGDTQYF. The CDR3 DNA reads as TGTGCCAGCACGTTACGACAGCCGGGAGATACGCAGTATTTT. This sequence joins TRBV6-1 and TRBJ2-3; D is perhaps TRBD1 (5 bases). Looked up from germline, CDR1 is MNHNS and CDR2 is SASEGT. Trimming stripped 7 bases from V and 5 bases from J, with 16 bases between. The CDR3 is 14 residues long.

The V and J genes are TRBV4-2 and TRBJ2-4; 7 nucleotides agree with TRBD1. The CDR3 is made up of 20 amino acids. Germline CDR1 and CDR2: LGHNA and YNFKEQ. After removal of 0 bases from V and 1 base from J, the junction contained 15 bases not matched to a gene. The CDR3 DNA reads as TGTGCCAGCAGCCAAGATTTGGTCAGGGGGATTATATGGGCCAAAAACATTCAGTACTTC. Translated: CASSQDLVRGIIWAKNIQYF.

This clone was seen a single time. The rearrangement links TRBV11-2 to TRBJ2-3; no reliable D call. From germline, CDR1 is SGHAT and CDR2 FQNNGV. The CDR3 contains 17 residues. Trimming removed 0 bases at V and 0 bases at J, with 13 bases between. CDR3 amino acids: CASSLEARSASTDTQYF. DNA for the CDR3: TGTGCCAGCAGCTTAGAGGCCCGTTCTGCTAGCACAGATACGCAGTATTTT.

The chain employs TRBV11-3 and TRBJ2-1; TRBD2 agrees at 13 bases. The CDR3 runs 19 residues. Looked up from germline, CDR1 is SGHNT and CDR2 is YENEEA. The J segment lost 3 bases and the V segment lost 7 bases, leaving 15 bases of the junction unmatched. For the CDR3, the DNA is TGTGCCAGCACCCCTACCGGGACTAGCGGGAAGGCGGGCTACAATGAGCAGTTCTTC. This codes for CASTPTGTSGKAGYNEQFF.

The rearrangement links TRBV2 to TRBJ1-5, with D unclear. This CDR3 is 11 amino acids long. V was clipped by 3 bases and J by 8 bases, with 5 bases between them. The germline V gene encodes CDR1 SNHLY and CDR2 FYNNEI. This CDR3 is CASSDSEPQHF. Written as DNA, the CDR3 is TGTGCCAGCAGTGATAGTGAGCCCCAGCATTTT.

CDR3 in amino acids: CASSNQIINTEAFF. The CDR3 bases are TGTGCCAGTAGCAACCAGATAATCAACACTGAAGCTTTCTTT. V usage is TRBV19 and J usage is TRBJ1-1; D is unclear. This CDR3 has 14 residues. V was trimmed by 6 bases and J by 2 bases, leaving 13 bases between them. Looked up from germline, CDR1 is LNHDA and CDR2 is SQIVND (reference sequence).

DNA of the CDR3: TGTGCCAGTAGTATAGTGGCGGGGCACACTGAAGCTTTCTTT. This codes for CASSIVAGHTEAFF. This chain uses TRBV19 with TRBJ1-1; a possible D gene is TRBD1 (5 bases). CDR3 length: 14 amino acids. Germline CDR1 is LNHDA and CDR2 is SQIVND (reference sequence). Trimming stripped 1 base from V and 3 bases from J, with 9 bases between.

The V call is TRBV10-1, the J call TRBJ2-1, with 10 nucleotides matching TRBD1. CDR1 and CDR2 (germline): WNHNN, SYGVQD (reference sequence). J gave up 7 bases and V 0 bases, and 3 bases lay outside the gene matches. The CDR3 spans 15 residues. As DNA, the CDR3 is TGCGCCAGCAGTGAGTCCGGGACAGGGGAAAATGAGCAGTTCTTC. It encodes CASSESGTGENEQFF.

The V call is TRBV25-1, the J call TRBJ1-1, with D maybe TRBD1 (6 bases). This CDR3 is 13 amino acids long. Between the trimmed V and J ends, which lost 5 bases and 1 base, there was a span of 8 bases. Germline assignment: CDR1 MGHDK and CDR2 SYGVNS. As DNA, the CDR3 is TGTGCCAGCAGTAGGGGGAGGAACACTGAAGCTTTCTTT. Translation: CASSRGRNTEAFF. Full variable domain (remainder filled in from reference TRBV25-1 and TRBJ1-1): EADIYQTPRYLVIGTGKKITLECSQTMGHDKMYWYQQDPGMELHLIHYSYGVNSTEKGDLSSESTVSRIRTEHFPLTLESARPSHTSQYLCASSRGRNTEAFFGQGTRLTVV.

This clone was observed a single time. The V and J genes are TRBV19 and TRBJ2-7; 10 bases map to TRBD1. The CDR3 loop spans 15 amino acids. Trimming took 3 bases from V and 4 from J; bases not matched to a gene: 6. The germline CDR1 and CDR2 sequences are LNHDA and SQIVND (reference sequence). This chain's CDR3 is CASSIIWDRGYEQYF. The CDR3, as DNA: TGTGCCAGTAGTATCATCTGGGACAGGGGATACGAGCAGTACTTC.

In its sample, this clone was seen once. The gene calls are TRBV18 and TRBJ2-3; TRBD2 aligns across 9 bases. V shed 0 bases and J 3 bases; nucleotides not matched to a gene: 4. Looked up from germline, CDR1 is KGHSH and CDR2 is LQKENI. This CDR3 is 16 amino acids long. The CDR3 sequence is CASSPPGLASTDTQYF. The CDR3 nucleotides read TGTGCCAGCTCACCACCTGGACTAGCGTCAACAGATACGCAGTATTTT. Looking up the rest from reference TRBV18 and TRBJ2-3 gives the full variable domain: NAGVMQNPRHLVRRRGQEARLRCSPMKGHSHVYWYRQLPEEGLKFMVYLQKENIIDESGMPKERFSAEFPKEGPSILRIQQVVRGDSAAYFCASSPPGLASTDTQYFGPGTRLTVL.

The rearrangement joins TRBV11-2 to TRBJ2-2; the match to TRBD2 covers 8 bases. CDR3 length: 17 amino acids. CDR1 SGHAT and CDR2 FQNNGV come from the germline V gene. V was clipped by 0 bases and J by 2 bases; unmatched bases: 5. The CDR3 DNA follows: TGTGCCAGCAGCTTAGATACCCTAGCGGGCAACACCGGGGAGCTGTTTTTT. Amino acids: CASSLDTLAGNTGELFF.

The chain carries TRBV6-1 and TRBJ2-7, with TRBD1 identical over 9 bases. The ends lost 2 bases at V and 3 bases at J; junction bases unmatched: 5. CDR3 size: 15 residues. The germline V gene encodes CDR1 MNHNS and CDR2 SASEGT. The CDR3 coding sequence is TGTGCCAGCAGTGAATACAGGGGGCAGGGCTACGAGCAGTACTTC. It translates to CASSEYRGQGYEQYF.

This chain uses TRBV11-2 with TRBJ2-3; D remains unclear. Germline CDR1 SGHAT, CDR2 FQNNGV. The CDR3 spans 14 residues. The V end lost 2 bases, the J end lost 2 bases, and 8 bases lay between the germline ends. The CDR3 sequence: CASSLRFATDTQYF. CDR3 coding DNA: TGTGCCAGCAGCTTACGGTTCGCCACAGATACGCAGTATTTT.